This T cell receptor beta chain was sequenced for a study of cytomegalovirus exposure and HLA in healthy donors. Study-level information: From donors who were HLA-typed, an early data release held 80 million to 95 million unique TCRs. About 79% of some 390 genotyped donors fell in the Caucasian-associated ancestry cluster.

The ends lost 1 base at V and 6 bases at J; junction bases unmatched: 9. CDR1 and CDR2 (germline): LNHDA, SQIVND (reference sequence). The CDR3 totals 16 residues. Study results and caveats: There were some V segments, including TRBV6-2 and TRBV6-3, excluded as indistinguishable.

To note about this clone: Antigen: not known.

60 Vbeta and 13 Jbeta primers were used in PCR. TCRdb keeps only in-frame clones here, not all; method: immunoSEQ multiplex PCR. The repertoire holds roughly 300,000 clones, with around 86% as singletons. The genes are TRBV19 and TRBJ2-1; 7 bases are a match to TRBD2. The sequence came from a man between 40 and 49 years old in good health and CMV-seropositive. The specimen sequenced was PBMCs. CDR3 sequence reads: CASSIAIGWGGNEQFF. As DNA, the CDR3 is TGTGCCAGTAGTATAGCAATAGGGTGGGGGGGCAATGAGCAGTTCTTC. Combining the CDR3 with reference TRBV19 and TRBJ2-1 gives the whole variable domain DGGITQSPKYLFRKEGQNVTLSCEQNLNHDAMYWYRQDPGQGLRLIYYSQIVNDFQKGDIAEGYSVSREKKESFPLTVTSAQKNPTAFYLCASSIAIGWGGNEQFFGPGTRLTVL.